This T cell receptor beta chain originates from a study of shared clonotypes between healthy human individuals (dated by TCRdb to about 2020). In terms of the full investigation: The cohort included three men and a couple of women between 18 and 49 years of age. Per donor, three plates each were used for CD4 naive and CD4 memory, two for CD8 naive, and one for CD8 memory. To estimate repertoire size and how much clonotype sharing occurs between individuals, the study deeply sequenced the blood TCR repertoires of five healthy adults. To increase sequencing depth and limit assay-specific biases, TCR repertoire library preparation and sequencing were carried out by different laboratories using diverse techniques. Between about 0.8 and 9 billion PBMCs per donor were obtained by leukapheresis. Points the paper makes about the study in general: Pairwise subsampling led to the expectation that sequencing depth would affect the degree of clonotype sharing among donors. Even with the large sequencing depth, rarefaction of the sorted-subset datasets indicated that sequencing was incomplete. Because the study included only a small number of donors, the genetic and exposure-history diversity represented was limited. Sampling was restricted to blood, and TCR repertoires in tissue are likely to differ from TCR repertoires in blood. Estimated clonotype richness was generally larger for naive than for memory subsets. Across a handful of donors, approximately 4.9% of naive CD4, approximately 3.6% of naive CD8, 2.3% of memory CD4, and 0.4% of memory CD8 clonotypes were shared. Clonotypes shared by all four sorted-subset donors showed higher generation probabilities than non-shared clonotypes.

Healthy HIV-negative adults with no recently reported acute infections or vaccinations were included as donors. Every donor was a Caucasian adult residing in Nashville, Tennessee, USA. CD4+ T cells were enriched by magnetic negative selection, after which naive cells were positively selected on CD45RA and the negative fraction was taken as the memory subset. Blood was obtained by leukapheresis, after which PBMCs were separated by Ficoll-Histopaque density gradient centrifugation and cryopreserved in liquid nitrogen vapor phase. Purity and quantity of every magnetically sorted T cell population were checked by analytical flow cytometry. Genomic DNA was isolated from every sorted fraction and measured by UV absorbance on a Nanodrop 2000c. Using the deep immunoSEQ assay, TCR CDR3 regions were amplified from genomic DNA by multiplex PCR. Extracted genomic DNA from each cell subset was distributed evenly across all wells of several immunoSEQ 96-well plates, and each plate was treated as a replicate. For sorted subsets, 150 to 250 ng of genomic DNA, equivalent to around 30,000 T cell genomes, went into each replicate PCR. The purified libraries were quantified using a Qubit 3.0 fluorometer, sized with a Bioanalyzer 2100, and then quantified again using the KAPA Library Quantification kit. Every immunoSEQ 96-well plate was sequenced on a separate single-read 150-cycle Illumina NextSeq 550 flow cell. The authors processed their data as follows. Because the immunoSEQ output held only junctional sequences and lacked quality scores, the filtering could not match the filtering applied to full-length reads. Sequences were annotated with PyIR, a Python wrapper for IgBLAST v1.9, and V/J genes and CDR3 were assigned using IMGT germline references. Reads with weak V/J assignments (E-value above 1e-6), missing CDR3, stop codons, out-of-frame junctions, or ambiguous translated residues were removed. V3J clonotypes were defined as sequences sharing an identical inferred V gene, J gene, and CDR3 amino acid sequence. The percentage overlap between two repertoires was calculated by dividing the number of shared unique clonotypes by the size of the smaller repertoire. Richness of each repertoire was evaluated using RTK rarefaction, the Chao1 estimator, and Recon v2.1 estimates of unobserved clonotypes. For all TCRbeta clonotypes obtained by the gDNA method from four donors, generation probabilities were computed with OLGA. TCRdb mirrors the immuneACCESS table, restricted to in-frame sequences. Some clones are absent from its copies; in checked studies, under half trace to an unresolved V gene, and the reason for the others is unknown. V, J and clone size are those of that table, while D and trimming were read from the DNA. The sample has roughly 520,000 clones on record, about 96% of them singletons. Of the sample, around 0.067% falls within the top ten clones.

Comments on this clone: Its specific antigen is unknown. Base qualities are not recorded, but no much larger clone differs from it by a single base.

CDR1 SGHVS and CDR2 FNYEAQ are derived from the germline V gene. Spanning cysteine to phenylalanine, the CDR3 consists of 14 amino acids. The only DNA kept is the CDR3, 42 bases in frame from the first base. V and J are truncated by 4 bases and 3 bases respectively, leaving an intervening sequence of 9 bases. In this chain, TRBV7-6 is recombined with TRBJ2-2; the D gene lacks a confident call. The source is a woman aged 25-40 years in good health. Sequencing was carried out using naive CD4+ T cells sorted from blood. This sample's cell subset or site label indicates: CD45RA+ positively selected. The CDR3 protein sequence reads: CASSSRDHTGELFF. Here is the DNA: TGTGCCAGCAGCTCCCGAGATCACACCGGGGAGCTGTTTTTT.